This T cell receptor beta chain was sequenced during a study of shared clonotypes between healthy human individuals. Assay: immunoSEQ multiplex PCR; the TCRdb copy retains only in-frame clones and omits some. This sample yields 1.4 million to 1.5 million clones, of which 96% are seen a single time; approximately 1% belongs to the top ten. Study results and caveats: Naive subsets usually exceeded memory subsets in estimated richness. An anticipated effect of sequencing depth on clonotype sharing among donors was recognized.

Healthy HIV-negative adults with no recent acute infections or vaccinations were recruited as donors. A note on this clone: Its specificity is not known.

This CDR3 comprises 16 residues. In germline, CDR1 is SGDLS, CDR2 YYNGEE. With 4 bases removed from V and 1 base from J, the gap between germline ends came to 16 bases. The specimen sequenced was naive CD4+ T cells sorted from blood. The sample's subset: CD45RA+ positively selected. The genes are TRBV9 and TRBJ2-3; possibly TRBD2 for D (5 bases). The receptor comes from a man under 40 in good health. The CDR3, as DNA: TGTGCCAGCAGCTCAAAAGGTGGCGGGCGCACAGATACGCAGTATTTT. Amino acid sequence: CASSSKGGGRTDTQYF. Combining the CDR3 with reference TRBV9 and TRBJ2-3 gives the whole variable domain DSGVTQTPKHLITATGQRVTLRCSPRSGDLSVYWYQQSLDQGLQFLIQYYNGEERAKGNILERFSAQQFPDLHSELNLSSLELGDSALYFCASSSKGGGRTDTQYFGPGTRLTVL.